The rows below give T cell receptor beta chains drawn from one sample of a study of shared clonotypes between healthy human individuals. The protocol was immunoSEQ multiplex PCR, while the TCRdb copy is restricted to in-frame clones and leaves out a portion. The sample shows millions of clones, 90% to 95% of them seen only once. Sequenced input: naive CD4+ T cells sorted from blood. These receptors came from a man younger than 35 in good health. CDR3s include the opening cysteine and the closing phenylalanine or tryptophan. Fields, in order: CDR3 length, D gene, clone size, V gene, CDR3 protein. A D gene is named only where the DNA matches it firmly. Clone sizes are given selectively: once, few, many, or a class where the clone is expanded.

CDR3 length: 14
D gene: .
clone size: .
V gene: TRBV5-1
CDR3 protein: CASSKPGLQETQYF

CDR3 length: 17
D gene: TRBD2
clone size: .
V gene: TRBV5-1
CDR3 protein: CASSLPDGGVTQETQYF

CDR3 length: 16
D gene: .
clone size: .
V gene: TRBV11-3
CDR3 protein: CASSSQGGEVGNEQFF

CDR3 length: 14
D gene: .
clone size: .
V gene: TRBV5-1
CDR3 protein: CASSLGGLRTEAFF

CDR3 length: 13
D gene: .
clone size: .
V gene: TRBV6-5
CDR3 protein: CASSRGPQGGYTF

CDR3 length: 14
D gene: .
clone size: .
V gene: TRBV7-9
CDR3 protein: CASSLEAGGTEAFF

CDR3 length: 12
D gene: .
clone size: few
V gene: TRBV7-9
CDR3 protein: CASSPLTAEAFF

CDR3 length: 14
D gene: TRBD2
clone size: .
V gene: TRBV30
CDR3 protein: CAWSPGGVTYEQYF

CDR3 length: 15
D gene: .
clone size: .
V gene: TRBV5-1
CDR3 protein: CASSYQQGGTTEAFF

CDR3 length: 13
D gene: .
clone size: .
V gene: TRBV7-2
CDR3 protein: CASSLKSSYEQYF

CDR3 length: 14
D gene: TRBD1
clone size: few
V gene: TRBV6-5
CDR3 protein: CASSRQGQNTEAFF

CDR3 length: 13
D gene: .
clone size: few
V gene: TRBV2
CDR3 protein: CASSEGSNQPQHF

CDR3 length: 13
D gene: TRBD1
clone size: once
V gene: TRBV6-6
CDR3 protein: CASSYSTGAEQYF

CDR3 length: 14
D gene: .
clone size: .
V gene: TRBV7-2
CDR3 protein: CASSLGTGSYEQYF

CDR3 length: 15
D gene: .
clone size: .
V gene: TRBV6-5
CDR3 protein: CASSYGQIKNTEAFF

CDR3 length: 15
D gene: .
clone size: once
V gene: TRBV9
CDR3 protein: CASSVSLRNTGELFF